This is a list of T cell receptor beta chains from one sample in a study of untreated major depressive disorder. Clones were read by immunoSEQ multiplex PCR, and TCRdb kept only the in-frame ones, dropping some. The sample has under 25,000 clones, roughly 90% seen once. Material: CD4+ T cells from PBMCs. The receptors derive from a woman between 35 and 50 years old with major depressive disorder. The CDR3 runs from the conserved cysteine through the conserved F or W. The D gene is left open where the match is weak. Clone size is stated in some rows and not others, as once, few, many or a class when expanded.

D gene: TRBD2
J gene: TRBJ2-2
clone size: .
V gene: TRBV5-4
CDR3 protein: CASSLSGGGTGELFF
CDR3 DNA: TGTGCCAGCAGCCTCAGCGGGGGAGGGACCGGGGAGCTGTTTTTT

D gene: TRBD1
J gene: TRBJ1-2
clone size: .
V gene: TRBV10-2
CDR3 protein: CASRDGGGAFNYGYTF
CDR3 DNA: TGCGCCAGCAGGGACGGAGGGGGCGCCTTTAACTATGGCTACACCTTC

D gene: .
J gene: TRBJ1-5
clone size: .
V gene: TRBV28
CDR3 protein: CASSFMSNQPQHF
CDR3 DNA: TGTGCCAGCAGTTTTATGAGCAATCAGCCCCAGCATTTT

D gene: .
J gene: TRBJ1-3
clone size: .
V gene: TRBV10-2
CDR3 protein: CASREGSGNTIYF
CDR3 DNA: TGCGCCAGCAGGGAGGGCTCTGGAAACACCATATATTTT

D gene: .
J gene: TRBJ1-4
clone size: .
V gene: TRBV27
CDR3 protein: CASSPQGATNEKLFF
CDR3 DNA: TGTGCCAGCAGTCCACAGGGTGCAACTAATGAAAAACTGTTTTTT

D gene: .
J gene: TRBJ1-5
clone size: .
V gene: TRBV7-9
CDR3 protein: CASSSPGGRTQPQHF
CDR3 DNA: TGTGCCAGCAGCTCACCCGGGGGTCGGACTCAGCCCCAGCATTTT

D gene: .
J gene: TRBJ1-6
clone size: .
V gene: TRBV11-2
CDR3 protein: CASSLAATLYNSPLHF
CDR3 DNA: TGTGCCAGCAGCTTAGCAGCAACCCTCTATAATTCACCCCTCCACTTT

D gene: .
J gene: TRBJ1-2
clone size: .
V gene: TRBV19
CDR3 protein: CASSMNQDYGYTF
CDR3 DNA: TGTGCCAGTAGTATGAACCAGGACTATGGCTACACCTTC

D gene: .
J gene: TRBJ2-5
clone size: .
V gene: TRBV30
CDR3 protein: CAWSLMQETQYF
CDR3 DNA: TGTGCCTGGAGTTTAATGCAAGAGACCCAGTACTTC

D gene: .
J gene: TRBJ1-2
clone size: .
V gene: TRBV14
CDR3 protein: CASSHVLGPTGGYTF
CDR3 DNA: TGTGCCAGCAGCCATGTCCTGGGTCCCACTGGGGGCTACACCTTC

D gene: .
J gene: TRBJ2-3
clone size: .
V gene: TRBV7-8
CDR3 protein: CASSTTRGGIKPDTQYF
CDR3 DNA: TGTGCCAGCAGCACCACTAGGGGGGGAATTAAACCAGATACGCAGTATTTT

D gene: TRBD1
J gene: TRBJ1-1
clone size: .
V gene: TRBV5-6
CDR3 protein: CASSARDSPTEAFF
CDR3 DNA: TGTGCCAGCAGCGCCCGGGACAGCCCCACTGAAGCTTTCTTT

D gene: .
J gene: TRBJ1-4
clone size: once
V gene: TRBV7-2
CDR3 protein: CASSFPNEKLFF
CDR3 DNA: TGTGCCAGCAGCTTCCCGAATGAAAAACTGTTTTTT

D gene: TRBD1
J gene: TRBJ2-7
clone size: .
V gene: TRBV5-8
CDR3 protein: CASSRQTGGYEQYF
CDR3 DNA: TGTGCCAGCAGCCGTCAGACAGGGGGCTACGAGCAGTACTTC

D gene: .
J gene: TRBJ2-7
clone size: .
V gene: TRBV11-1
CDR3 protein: CASSLGRGRAYEQYF
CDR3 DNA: TGTGCCAGCAGCTTAGGCAGGGGAAGGGCCTACGAGCAGTACTTC

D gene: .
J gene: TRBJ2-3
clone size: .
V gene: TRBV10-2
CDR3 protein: CASSTGLTTDTQYF
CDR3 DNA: TGCGCCAGCAGCACGGGACTCACCACAGATACGCAGTATTTT

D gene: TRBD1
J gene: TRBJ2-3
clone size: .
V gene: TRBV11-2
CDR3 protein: CASNQMGRGRTDTQYF
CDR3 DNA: TGTGCCAGCAACCAGATGGGTAGGGGGCGCACAGATACGCAGTATTTT

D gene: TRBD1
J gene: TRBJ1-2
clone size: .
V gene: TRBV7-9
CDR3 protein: CASSSFKGAGAPGGYTF
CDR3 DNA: TGTGCCAGCAGCTCGTTCAAGGGGGCCGGGGCGCCGGGAGGCTACACCTTC

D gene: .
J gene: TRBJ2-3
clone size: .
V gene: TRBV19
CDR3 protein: CASSISLGRQTGRSRDTQYF
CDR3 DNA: TGTGCCAGTAGTATCTCCCTAGGACGGCAAACGGGGAGGTCAAGGGATACGCAGTATTTT

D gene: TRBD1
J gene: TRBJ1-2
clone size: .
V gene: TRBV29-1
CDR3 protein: CSVTTSGGASGYTF
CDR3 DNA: TGCAGCGTGACCACCTCAGGGGGCGCGAGTGGCTACACCTTC

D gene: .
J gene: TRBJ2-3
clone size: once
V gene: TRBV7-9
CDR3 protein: CASPPPLADTSTDTQYF
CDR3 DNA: TGTGCCAGCCCCCCGCCCCTAGCAGACACTAGCACAGATACGCAGTATTTT

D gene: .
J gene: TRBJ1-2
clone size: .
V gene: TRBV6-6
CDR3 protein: CASSPTALYGYTF
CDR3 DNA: TGTGCCAGCAGTCCAACAGCCCTCTATGGCTACACCTTC

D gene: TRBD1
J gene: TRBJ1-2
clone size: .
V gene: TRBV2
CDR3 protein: CASSPGQPFGYTF
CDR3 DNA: TGTGCCAGCAGTCCGGGACAGCCCTTTGGCTACACCTTC

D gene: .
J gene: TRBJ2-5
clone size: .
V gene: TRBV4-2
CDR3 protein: CASSQEGGFGETQYF
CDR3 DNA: TGTGCCAGCAGCCAAGAAGGGGGATTTGGGGAGACCCAGTACTTC

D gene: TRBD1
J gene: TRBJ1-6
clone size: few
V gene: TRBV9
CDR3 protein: CASTGAPGQRNSPLHF
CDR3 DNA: TGTGCCAGCACGGGAGCTCCGGGACAGAGAAATTCACCCCTCCACTTT

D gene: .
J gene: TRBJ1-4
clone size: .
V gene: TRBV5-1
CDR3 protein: CASSRDNFATNEKLFF
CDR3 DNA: TGCGCCAGCAGTCGGGACAATTTTGCAACTAATGAAAAACTGTTTTTT

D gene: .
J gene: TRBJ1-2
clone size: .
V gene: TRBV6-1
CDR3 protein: CASGIGSGGYTF
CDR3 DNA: TGTGCCAGCGGGATAGGGTCCGGGGGCTACACCTTC

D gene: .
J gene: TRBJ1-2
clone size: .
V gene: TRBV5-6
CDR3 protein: CASSTPMTGAGYTF
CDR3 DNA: TGTGCCAGCAGCACCCCGATGACGGGTGCTGGCTACACCTTC

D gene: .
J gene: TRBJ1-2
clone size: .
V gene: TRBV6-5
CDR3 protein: CASTPPGGLGYTF
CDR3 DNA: TGTGCCAGCACCCCACCGGGTGGTCTTGGCTACACCTTC

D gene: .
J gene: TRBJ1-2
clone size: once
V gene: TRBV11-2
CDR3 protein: CASTPDAFTYGYTF
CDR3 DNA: TGTGCCAGCACTCCAGACGCATTCACCTATGGCTACACCTTC

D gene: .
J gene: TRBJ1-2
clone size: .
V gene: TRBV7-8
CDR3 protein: CASSYQVEDYGYTF
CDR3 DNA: TGTGCCAGCAGCTACCAGGTTGAGGACTATGGCTACACCTTC

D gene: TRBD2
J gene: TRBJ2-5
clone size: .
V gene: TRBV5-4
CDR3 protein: CASGREQAPETQYF
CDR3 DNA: TGTGCCAGCGGGCGGGAGCAGGCCCCAGAGACCCAGTACTTC

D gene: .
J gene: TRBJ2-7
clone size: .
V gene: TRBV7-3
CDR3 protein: CASSLTGGGDEQYF
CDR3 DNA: TGTGCCAGCAGCTTAACCGGGGGTGGCGACGAGCAGTACTTC

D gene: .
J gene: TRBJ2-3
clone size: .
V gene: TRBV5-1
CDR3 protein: CASSLVGNTDTQYF
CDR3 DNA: TGCGCCAGCAGCTTGGTGGGAAACACAGATACGCAGTATTTT

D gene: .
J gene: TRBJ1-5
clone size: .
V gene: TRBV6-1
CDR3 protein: CASSAEWGNQPQHF
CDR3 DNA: TGTGCCAGCAGTGCGGAGTGGGGCAATCAGCCCCAGCATTTT